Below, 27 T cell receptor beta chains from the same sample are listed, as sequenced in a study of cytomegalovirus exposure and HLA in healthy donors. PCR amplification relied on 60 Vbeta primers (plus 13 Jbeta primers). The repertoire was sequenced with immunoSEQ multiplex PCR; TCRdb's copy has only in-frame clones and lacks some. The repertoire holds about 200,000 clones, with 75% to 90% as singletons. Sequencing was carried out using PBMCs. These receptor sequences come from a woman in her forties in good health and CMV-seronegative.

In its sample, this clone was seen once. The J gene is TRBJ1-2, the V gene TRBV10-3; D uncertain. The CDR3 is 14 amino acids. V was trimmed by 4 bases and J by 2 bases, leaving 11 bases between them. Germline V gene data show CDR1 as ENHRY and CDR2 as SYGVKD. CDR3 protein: CAISGDLGNYGYTF. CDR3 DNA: TGTGCCATCAGTGGAGATCTCGGGAACTATGGCTACACCTTC.

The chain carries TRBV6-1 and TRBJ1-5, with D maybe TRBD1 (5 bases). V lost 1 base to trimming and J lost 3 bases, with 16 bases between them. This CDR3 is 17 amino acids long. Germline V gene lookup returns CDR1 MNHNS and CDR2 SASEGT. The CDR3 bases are TGTGCCAGCAGTGAAGTGGAGGGGTCCCTGATCAATCAGCCCCAGCATTTT. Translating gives CASSEVEGSLINQPQHF.

Here the CDR3 reads CASSSPRVLYEQYF. CDR3 DNA: TGTGCCAGCAGCTCACCCAGGGTTCTCTACGAGCAGTACTTC. The chain uses TRBV11-2 and TRBJ2-7, with D possibly TRBD1 on 5 matching bases. Germline loops: CDR1 SGHAT, CDR2 FQNNGV. The CDR3 length is 14 residues. Trimming removed 4 bases at V and 3 bases at J, with 13 bases between.

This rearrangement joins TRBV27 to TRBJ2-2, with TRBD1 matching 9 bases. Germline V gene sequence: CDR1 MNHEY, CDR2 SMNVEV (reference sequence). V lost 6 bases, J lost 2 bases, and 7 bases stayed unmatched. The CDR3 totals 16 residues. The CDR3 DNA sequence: TGTGCCAGCAGGCAACTGGGACAGGGTAACACCGGGGAGCTGTTTTTT. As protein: CASRQLGQGNTGELFF.

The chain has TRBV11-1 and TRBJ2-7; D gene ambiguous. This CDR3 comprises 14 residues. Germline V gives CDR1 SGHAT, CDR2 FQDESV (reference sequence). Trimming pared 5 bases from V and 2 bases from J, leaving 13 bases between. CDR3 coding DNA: TGTGCCAGCAGCCCAGAAGTAGGAGCCTACGAGCAGTACTTC. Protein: CASSPEVGAYEQYF.

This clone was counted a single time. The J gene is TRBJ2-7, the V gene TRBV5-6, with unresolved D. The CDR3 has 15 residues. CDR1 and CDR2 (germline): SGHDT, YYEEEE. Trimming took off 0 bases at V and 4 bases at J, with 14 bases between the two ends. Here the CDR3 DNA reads TGTGCCAGCAGCTTGGCCCGTTCCAGAATTTACGAGCAGTACTTC. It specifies CASSLARSRIYEQYF.

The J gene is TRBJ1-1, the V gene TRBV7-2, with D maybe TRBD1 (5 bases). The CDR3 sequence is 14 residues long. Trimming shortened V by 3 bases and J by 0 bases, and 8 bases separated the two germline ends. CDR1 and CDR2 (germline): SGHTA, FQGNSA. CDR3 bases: TGTGCCAGCAGCTTCGGACACCTGAACACTGAAGCTTTCTTT. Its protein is CASSFGHLNTEAFF.

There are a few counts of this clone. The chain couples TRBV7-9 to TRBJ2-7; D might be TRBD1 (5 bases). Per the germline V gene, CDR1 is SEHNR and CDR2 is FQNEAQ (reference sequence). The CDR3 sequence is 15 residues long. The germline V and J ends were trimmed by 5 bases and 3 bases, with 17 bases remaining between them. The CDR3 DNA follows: TGTGCCAGCAGCCCAGTGTTGACAGCCAACTACGAGCAGTACTTC. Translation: CASSPVLTANYEQYF.

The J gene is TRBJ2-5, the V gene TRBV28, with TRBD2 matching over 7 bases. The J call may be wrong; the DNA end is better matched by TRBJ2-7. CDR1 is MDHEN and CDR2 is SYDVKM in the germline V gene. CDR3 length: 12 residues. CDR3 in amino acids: CASTAGNYEQYF. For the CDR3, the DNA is TGTGCCAGCACAGCGGGGAACTACGAGCAGTACTTC.

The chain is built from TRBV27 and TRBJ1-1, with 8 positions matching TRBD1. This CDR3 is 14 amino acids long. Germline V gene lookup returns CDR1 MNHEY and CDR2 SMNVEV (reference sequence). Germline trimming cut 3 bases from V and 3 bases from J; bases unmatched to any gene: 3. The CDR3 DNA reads TGTGCCAGCAGTTTGACAGGGGCGTACACTGAAGCTTTCTTT. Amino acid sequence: CASSLTGAYTEAFF.

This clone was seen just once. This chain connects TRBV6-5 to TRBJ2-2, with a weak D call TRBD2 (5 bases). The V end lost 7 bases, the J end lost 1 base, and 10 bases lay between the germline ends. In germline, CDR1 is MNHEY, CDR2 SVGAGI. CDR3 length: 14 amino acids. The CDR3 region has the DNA TGTGCCAGCACCAAAGGAGGGAACACCGGGGAGCTGTTTTTT. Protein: CASTKGGNTGELFF.

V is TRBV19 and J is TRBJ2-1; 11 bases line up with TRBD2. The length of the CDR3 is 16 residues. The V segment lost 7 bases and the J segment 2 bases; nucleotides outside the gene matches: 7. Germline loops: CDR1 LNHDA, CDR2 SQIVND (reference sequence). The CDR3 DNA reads TGTGCCAGTAACGTAGCGGGAGGGCGGGCCTACAATGAGCAGTTCTTC. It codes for CASNVAGGRAYNEQFF.

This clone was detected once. The CDR3 DNA is TGCGCCAGCAGCTTTAGCTCCAATCGCAGAGACTACAATGAGCAGTTCTTC. It yields the protein CASSFSSNRRDYNEQFF. The V gene is TRBV5-1, the J gene TRBJ2-1; D call uncertain. This CDR3 is 17 amino acids long. The germline V and J ends were trimmed by 2 bases and 3 bases, with 18 bases remaining between them. Per germline, CDR1 SGHRS and CDR2 YFSETQ.

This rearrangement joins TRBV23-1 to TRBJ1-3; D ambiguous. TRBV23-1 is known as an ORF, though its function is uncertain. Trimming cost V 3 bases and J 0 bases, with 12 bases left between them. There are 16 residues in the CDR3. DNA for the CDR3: TGCGCCAGCAGTCAGGAGGAGTCTTACTCTGGAAACACCATATATTTT. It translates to CASSQEESYSGNTIYF.

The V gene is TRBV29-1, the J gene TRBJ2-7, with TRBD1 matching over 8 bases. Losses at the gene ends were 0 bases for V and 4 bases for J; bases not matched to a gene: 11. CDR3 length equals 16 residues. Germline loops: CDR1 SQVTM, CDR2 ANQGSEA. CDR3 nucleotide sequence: TGCAGCGTTGAAGACCGCGGTCGGACAGGGATGTACGAGCAGTACTTC. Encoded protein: CSVEDRGRTGMYEQYF.

The CDR3 bases are TGTGCCAGCAGGCCAGGGAAAGGGTCCTACGAGCAGTACTTC. Amino acids: CASRPGKGSYEQYF. V gene TRBV2 combines with J gene TRBJ2-7; possible D gene TRBD1, 5 bases. Trimming pared 6 bases from V and 1 base from J, leaving 13 bases between. The CDR3 extends over 14 amino acids. Germline V gene sequence: CDR1 SNHLY, CDR2 FYNNEI.

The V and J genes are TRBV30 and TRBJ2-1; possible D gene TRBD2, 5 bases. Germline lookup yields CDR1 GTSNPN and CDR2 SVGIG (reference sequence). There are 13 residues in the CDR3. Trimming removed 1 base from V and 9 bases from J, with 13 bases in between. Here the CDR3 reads CAWSARTDGEQFF. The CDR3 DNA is TGTGCCTGGAGTGCCAGGACTGACGGTGAGCAGTTCTTC.

CDR3 DNA: TGTGCCAGTAGTGCCCAGGGGGATTCACCCCTCCACTTT. It yields the protein CASSAQGDSPLHF. The chain employs TRBV19 and TRBJ1-6, with TRBD1 matching over 7 bases. V dropped 5 bases and J dropped 8; count of bases not matched to a gene: 3. Germline values: CDR1 LNHDA, CDR2 SQIVND (reference sequence). This CDR3 has 13 amino acids.

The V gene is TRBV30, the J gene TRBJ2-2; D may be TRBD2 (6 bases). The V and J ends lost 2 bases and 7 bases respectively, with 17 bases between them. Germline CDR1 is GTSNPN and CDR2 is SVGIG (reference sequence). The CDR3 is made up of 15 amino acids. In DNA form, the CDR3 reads TGTGCCTGGAGTCCAGGAGGGCCTTACGGCGGGGAGCTGTTTTTT. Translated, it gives CAWSPGGPYGGELFF.

CDR3: CASSVRLAGGQEQYF. CDR3 nucleotides: TGTGCCAGCAGCGTCCGACTAGCGGGAGGGCAAGAGCAGTACTTC. This chain connects TRBV7-9 to TRBJ2-7, with 14 bases aligning to TRBD2. The CDR3 is 15 amino acids. Germline CDR1 reads SEHNR; CDR2 reads FQNEAQ (reference sequence). The J segment lost 7 bases and the V segment lost 5 bases, leaving 7 bases of the junction unmatched.

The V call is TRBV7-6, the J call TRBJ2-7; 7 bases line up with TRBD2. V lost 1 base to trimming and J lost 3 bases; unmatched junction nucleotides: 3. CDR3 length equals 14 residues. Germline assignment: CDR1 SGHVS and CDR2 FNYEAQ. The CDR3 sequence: CASSLGLASYEQYF. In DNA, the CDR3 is TGTGCCAGCAGCTTAGGACTAGCAAGCTACGAGCAGTACTTC.

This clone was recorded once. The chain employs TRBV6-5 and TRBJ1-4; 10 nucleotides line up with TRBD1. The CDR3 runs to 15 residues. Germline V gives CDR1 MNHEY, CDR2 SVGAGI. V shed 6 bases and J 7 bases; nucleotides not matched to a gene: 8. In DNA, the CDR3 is TGTGCCAGCAGCAGAGGGACAGGGGTCATTGAAAAACTGTTTTTT. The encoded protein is CASSRGTGVIEKLFF.

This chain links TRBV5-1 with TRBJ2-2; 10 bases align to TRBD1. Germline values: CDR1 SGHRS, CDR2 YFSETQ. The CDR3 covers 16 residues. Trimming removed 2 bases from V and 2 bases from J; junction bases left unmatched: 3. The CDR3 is CASSFDRGLNTGELFF. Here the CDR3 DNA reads TGCGCCAGCAGCTTCGACAGGGGGCTAAACACCGGGGAGCTGTTTTTT.

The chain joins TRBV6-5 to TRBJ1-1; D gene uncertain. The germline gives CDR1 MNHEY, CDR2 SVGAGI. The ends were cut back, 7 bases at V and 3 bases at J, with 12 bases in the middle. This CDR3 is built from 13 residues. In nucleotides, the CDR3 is TGTGCCAGCAAGTCGGGGTTGCACACTGAAGCTTTCTTT. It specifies CASKSGLHTEAFF.

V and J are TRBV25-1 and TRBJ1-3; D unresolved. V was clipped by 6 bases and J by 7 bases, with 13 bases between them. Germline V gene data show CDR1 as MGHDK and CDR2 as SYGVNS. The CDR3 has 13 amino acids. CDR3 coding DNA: TGTGCCAGCAGCCCCGGGAACGGGAACACCATATATTTT. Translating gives CASSPGNGNTIYF.

The CDR3 coding sequence is TGTGCCAGCAGTCTAAGGACAGGAGGAGAGTATGGCTACACCTTC. Its protein is CASSLRTGGEYGYTF. The chain couples TRBV2 to TRBJ1-2; 7 bases fit TRBD1. Germline V gene data show CDR1 as SNHLY and CDR2 as FYNNEI. V shed 5 bases, J shed 5 bases, and the junction held 11 bases outside the gene matches. This CDR3 has 15 residues.

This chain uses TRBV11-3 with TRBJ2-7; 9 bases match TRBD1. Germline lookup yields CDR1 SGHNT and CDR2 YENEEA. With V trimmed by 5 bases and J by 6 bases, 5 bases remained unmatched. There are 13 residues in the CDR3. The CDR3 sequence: CASSQDRGFEQYF. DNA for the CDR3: TGTGCCAGCAGCCAGGACAGGGGTTTCGAGCAGTACTTC.